This T cell receptor beta chain was found in a study of T cell responses to AZD1222 COVID-19 vaccine. Using immunoSEQ multiplex PCR, the repertoire was profiled, and TCRdb retains in-frame clones only, with some absent. This repertoire shows approximately 94,000 clones, about 87% found once; its top ten account for 4% to 4.5%. Study-wide findings and caveats: A mostly white British donor set with more females was recruited, and clonal diversity was possibly underestimated. Researchers report vaccine-associated CD4 TCRs spanning spike, with dominance at 160-218 and 743-854.

With 10 bases clipped from V and 4 bases from J, the junction kept 12 bases outside the gene matches. The CDR3 length is 15 residues. The germline CDR1 and CDR2 sequences are ENHRY and SYGVKD. As to this clone: Its antigen is undetermined.

The specimen comprised peripheral blood, sampled on day 0 of MenACWY control vaccination. This sequence was found in an adult in good health. This chain uses TRBV10-3 with TRBJ2-3; TRBD2 matches 9 bases. The CDR3 spells CANSGGDLFADTQYF. CDR3 nucleotide sequence: TGTGCCAATAGCGGGGGAGACCTTTTTGCAGATACGCAGTATTTT.